The clone carrying this T cell receptor (beta chain) was seen repeatedly, ten times or more. The antigen is unknown. The sample is drawn from a study of T cell repertoires in cytomegalovirus infection. At the level of the study: It was the public TCR beta signatures that indicated both CMV infection and matching HLA type. General study results and limits: Accumulated public TCR beta family frequency recognized individuals carrying CMV together with the relevant HLA. The ex vivo response showed dominance by HLA-C-restricted CMV-specific TCR beta clonotypes.

Unmatched junction bases numbered 14, after V lost 4 bases and J lost 3 bases. Germline V gene lookup returns CDR1 MDHEN and CDR2 SYDVKM. This CDR3 has 17 amino acids. TCRdb independently ran MiXCR on the reads; one entry per CDR3 protein. Of 200,000 to 300,000 distinct CDR3 sequences listed, 9% to 15% are singletons. The sequence came from a human donor in good health (CMV status not recorded). Some clones in this sample may be carry-over from other donors' samples. The chain links TRBV28 to TRBJ2-7; TRBD2 aligns across 8 bases. Sample: PBMCs. CDR3 sequence reads: CASSYLAGGVRLYEQYF. As DNA, the CDR3 is TGTGCCAGCAGTTACCTCGCGGGAGGCGTAAGGCTCTACGAGCAGTACTTC.